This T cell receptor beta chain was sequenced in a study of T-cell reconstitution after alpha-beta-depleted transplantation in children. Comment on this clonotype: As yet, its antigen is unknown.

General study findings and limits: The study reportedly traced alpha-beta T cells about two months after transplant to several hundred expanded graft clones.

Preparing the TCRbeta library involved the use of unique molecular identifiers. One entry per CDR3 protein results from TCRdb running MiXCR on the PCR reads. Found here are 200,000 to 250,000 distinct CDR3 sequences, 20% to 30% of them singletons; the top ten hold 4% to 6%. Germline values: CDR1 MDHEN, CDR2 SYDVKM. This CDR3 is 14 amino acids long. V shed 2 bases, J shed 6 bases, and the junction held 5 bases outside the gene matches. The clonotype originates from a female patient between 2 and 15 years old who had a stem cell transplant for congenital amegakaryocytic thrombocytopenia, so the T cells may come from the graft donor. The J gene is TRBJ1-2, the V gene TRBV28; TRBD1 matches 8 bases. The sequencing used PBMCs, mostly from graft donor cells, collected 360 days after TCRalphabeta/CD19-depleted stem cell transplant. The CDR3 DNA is TGTGCCAGCAGTTTACACAGGGGGTTGGATGGCTACACCTTC. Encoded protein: CASSLHRGLDGYTF.